One sample yielded the 2 T cell receptor beta chains listed below, sequenced in a study of blood T cell repertoires in COVID-19. Clones were read by immunoSEQ multiplex PCR, and TCRdb kept only the in-frame ones, dropping some. The table shows 160,000 or so clones, with over 75% occurring only once. Sequences were obtained from PBMCs or T cells enriched from blood (not recorded which). The receptors come from a woman in her forties with acute COVID-19.

J is TRBJ2-1 and V is TRBV3-1 (or the pseudogene TRBV3-2), with a possible D match to TRBD2 (6 bases). The CDR3 spans 14 residues. V was cut by 4 bases and J by 6 bases, with 13 bases left in between. Germline V gene lookup returns CDR1 LGHDT and CDR2 YNNKEL (reference sequence). CDR3 sequence reads: CASSRRELRNEQFF. CDR3 DNA sequence: TGTGCCAGCAGCCGGAGGGAACTACGCAATGAGCAGTTCTTC.

V gene TRBV5-8 combines with J gene TRBJ2-3; 9 bases match TRBD2. J gave up 1 base and V 3 bases, and 6 bases lay outside the gene matches. Germline CDR1 reads SGHTS; CDR2 reads YDEGEE. CDR3 length: 16 amino acids. CDR3 region: CASSYTRLAGTDTQYF. Here the CDR3 DNA reads TGTGCCAGCAGCTACACCCGACTAGCGGGCACAGATACGCAGTATTTT. The variable domain in full, with the rest retrieved from reference TRBV5-8 and TRBJ2-3, is EAGVTQSPTHLIKTRGQQATLRCSPISGHTSVYWYQQALGLGLQFLLWYDEGEERNRGNFPPRFSGRQFPNYSSELNVNALELEDSALYLCASSYTRLAGTDTQYFGPGTRLTVL.